The clone carrying this T cell receptor (beta chain) was found many times. The record originates from a study of T-cell reconstitution after alpha-beta-depleted transplantation in children. The CDR3 length is 14 residues. CDR1 is SGHTA and CDR2 is FQGNSA in the germline V gene. V dropped 1 base and J dropped 0 bases, with 5 bases sitting between them. Preparing the TCRbeta library involved the use of unique molecular identifiers. TCRdb re-called the PCR reads through MiXCR, storing one row per CDR3 protein. The sample holds around 200,000 distinct CDR3 sequences, about 6.8% seen once. The sequences come from PBMCs from the stem cell graft donor, collected from the stem cell graft. This sequence joins TRBV7-2 and TRBJ2-3; D gene ambiguous. This receptor was identified in a human donor who donated a stem cell graft to a child with Wiskott-Aldrich syndrome. The CDR3 region has the DNA TGTGCCAGCAGCTTAGTCGGCAGCACAGATACGCAGTATTTT. Translated, it gives CASSLVGSTDTQYF.